What follows describes a single TCR beta chain. This entry comes from a study of blood T cell repertoires in COVID-19. Study details: Donors in the United States, Italy and Spain gave samples during acute or convalescent COVID-19. T cells, B-cell-depleted T cells, or PBMCs provided the cDNA or gDNA that served as material.

Per the original methods: Counts of nucleated cells, estimated from reference gene primer amplification, were obtained. Libraries were prepared by immunoSEQ multiplex PCR; TCRdb keeps only in-frame clonotypes and omits some of them. D and trimming come from the DNA, and the V and J calls and clone size come from that table. The sample has roughly 120,000 clones; more than 70% are singletons. During active infection, Seattle patients enrolled and were then monitored through disease. The CDR3 is 15 amino acids. With 7 bases removed from V and 0 bases from J, the gap between germline ends came to 13 bases. Germline V gene lookup returns CDR1 SGHVS and CDR2 FQNEAQ.

Input material: peripheral blood. The origin of this receptor is an elderly woman with COVID-19, enrolled during active disease. The chain carries TRBV7-8 and TRBJ1-5; tentatively, D is TRBD1 (5 bases). The CDR3 DNA follows: TGTGCCAGCATCCCGGGGGGGTATAGCAATCAGCCCCAGCATTTT. Translation: CASIPGGYSNQPQHF.